Sequencing of this T cell receptor beta chain was carried out in a study of CD8 T cells in Susac syndrome. Study in general: At the time of blood draw, patients with Susac syndrome were therapy-naive, receiving corticosteroids, or receiving intravenous immunoglobulin alone.

The recently defined diagnostic criteria for definite or probable disease were met by the Susac syndrome patients. Negative isolation yielded the CD8+ and CD4+ T cells, while FACS enriched the TEMRA cells. cDNA came from approximately 0.5 to 1 ug RNA primed by random hexamers. TCRdb fed the immunoSEQ multiplex PCR reads into MiXCR, producing one record per CDR3 protein. The sample has fewer than 200,000 distinct CDR3 sequences, roughly nine tenths seen once. Trimming took 6 bases from V and 5 from J, leaving 17 bases between them. Germline V gene data show CDR1 as KGHSH and CDR2 as LQKENI. The CDR3 totals 15 residues.

This TCR derives from a human donor with Susac syndrome. The sample taken for sequencing was CD4+ T cells from PBMCs. The chain employs TRBV18 and TRBJ1-5; TRBD1 might be the D (5 bases). The CDR3 nucleotides are TGTGCCAGCTCCCCGCCGGGGGGGGGTTATCAGCCCCAGCATTTT. It yields the protein CASSPPGGGYQPQHF.